Described below is a single T cell receptor (beta chain) sequence and its context. Its antigen remains unidentified. This specimen belongs to a study of cytomegalovirus exposure and HLA in healthy donors. Study-wide findings and caveats: Highly shared sequence variants in one cluster were likely a sequencing artifact. Three chains linked to CMV were shown in vitro to be specific for CMV antigens. Later analysis showed TCR association rates varying by HLA locus, highest for DRB1 and lowest for HLA-C.

The PCR employed 60 Vbeta primers together with 13 Jbeta primers. This table comes from immunoSEQ multiplex PCR, and its TCRdb copy is limited to in-frame clones, with some not included. The sample has under 200,000 clones, about 80% seen once. The TCR was taken from a man aged 40-50 years in good health and CMV-seropositive. Sequencing used PBMCs.

CDR3 residues: CASQWTGFNEKLFF. The CDR3 DNA reads TGTGCCTCCCAATGGACAGGGTTTAATGAAAAACTGTTTTTT. The genes are TRBV30 and TRBJ1-4; 8 nucleotides match TRBD1. The trim removed 7 bases at V and 4 bases at J, leaving 8 bases unmatched. Germline CDR1 is GTSNPN and CDR2 is SVGIG (reference sequence). The CDR3 extends over 14 amino acids.